This T cell receptor beta chain was observed in a study of blood T cell repertoires in COVID-19. Authors' analysis steps: How many nucleated cells were present was estimated from reference gene primer amplification. The data were produced by immunoSEQ multiplex PCR, yet TCRdb's version contains in-frame clones alone and is incomplete. Clonal size and the V and J genes are those of that table, whereas D and trimming came from the DNA. The sample lists roughly 70,000 clones, 89% seen once, with approximately 5% in the top ten. Germline loops: CDR1 SNHLY, CDR2 FYNNEI. Unmatched junction bases numbered 13, after V lost 6 bases and J lost 7 bases. This CDR3 comprises 16 residues.

This chain connects TRBV2 to TRBJ1-5; 9 bases are a match to TRBD1. The sequence was obtained from a woman aged 45-60 years with active COVID-19. Sequenced material: peripheral blood. The DNA for the CDR3 is TGTGCCAGCAGGGGGGGCATCCGGACAGGGGACCAGCCCCAGCATTTT. It translates to CASRGGIRTGDQPQHF.